This T cell receptor beta chain stems from a study of shared clonotypes between healthy human individuals. Findings and caveats of the study: A handful of donors shared roughly 5% of their naive CD4 clonotypes.

This table comes from immunoSEQ multiplex PCR, and its TCRdb copy is limited to in-frame clones, with some not included. The sample consists of over a million clones, about 80% of them appearing once. The junction had 5 bases not matched to a gene; V was cut back by 4 bases and J by 5 bases. The CDR3 spans 14 residues. CDR1 and CDR2 from the germline V gene are SGHAT and FQNNGV. About this clone itself: What it binds is not known.

The specimen sequenced was memory CD4+ T cells from PBMCs. Noted subset: CD45RA-negative fraction. The receptor was isolated from a man younger than 35 in good health. Some clones in this sample may be carry-over from other donors' samples. V and J are TRBV11-2 and TRBJ2-1, with 7 bases lining up with TRBD2. The CDR3, as DNA: TGTGCCAGCAGCTCTGGACTAGTTAACAATGAGCAGTTCTTC. It yields the protein CASSSGLVNNEQFF.